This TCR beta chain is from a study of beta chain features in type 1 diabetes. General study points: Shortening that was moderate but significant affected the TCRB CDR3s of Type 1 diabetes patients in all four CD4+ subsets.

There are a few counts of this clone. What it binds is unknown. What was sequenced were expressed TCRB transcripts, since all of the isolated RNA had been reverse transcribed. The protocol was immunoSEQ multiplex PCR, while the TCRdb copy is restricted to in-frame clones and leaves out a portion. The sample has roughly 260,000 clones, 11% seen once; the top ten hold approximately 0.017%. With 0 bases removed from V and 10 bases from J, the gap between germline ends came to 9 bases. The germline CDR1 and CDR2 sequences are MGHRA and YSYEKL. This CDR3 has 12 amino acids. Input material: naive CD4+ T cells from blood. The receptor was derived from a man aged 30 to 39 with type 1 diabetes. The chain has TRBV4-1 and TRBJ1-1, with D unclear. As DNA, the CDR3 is TGCGCCAGCAGCCAAGAAACAGTTGGAGCTTTCTTT. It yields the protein CASSQETVGAFF.